A selection of T cell receptor beta chains follows, all from one sample in a study of blood T cell repertoires in COVID-19. Some clones are missing from TCRdb's copy, which holds only in-frame ones; the method was immunoSEQ multiplex PCR. Altogether fewer than 250,000 clones are present, 83% being singletons, with the ten largest covering about 2.3%. The sequenced material came from peripheral blood. All receptors come from a woman between 35 and 50 years old with active or convalescent COVID-19. CDR3s include the opening cysteine and the closing phenylalanine or tryptophan. Each record gives: V gene, J gene, clone size, D gene, CDR3 protein, CDR3 DNA. D genes are given only for firm matches. Expanded clones get a size class; other rows say once, few or many, or leave the size out.

v_call: TRBV2
j_call: TRBJ1-4
clone_size: -
d_call: -
cdr3_aa: CASSEAGGPNEKLFF
cdr3_nt: TGTGCCAGCAGTGAAGCGGGGGGACCCAATGAAAAACTGTTTTTT

v_call: TRBV18
j_call: TRBJ2-3
clone_size: -
d_call: -
cdr3_aa: CASSPRGQTGTDTQYF
cdr3_nt: TGTGCCAGCTCACCCAGAGGACAGACCGGCACAGATACGCAGTATTTT

v_call: TRBV7-9
j_call: TRBJ1-2
clone_size: once
d_call: TRBD1
cdr3_aa: CASSKDRAISYGYTF
cdr3_nt: TGTGCCAGCAGCAAGGACAGGGCAATCAGCTATGGCTACACCTTC

v_call: TRBV4-2
j_call: TRBJ2-3
clone_size: -
d_call: -
cdr3_aa: CASSHARTGTDTQYF
cdr3_nt: TGTGCCAGCAGCCATGCCAGGACAGGCACAGATACGCAGTATTTT

v_call: TRBV19
j_call: TRBJ2-7
clone_size: -
d_call: TRBD2
cdr3_aa: CASSTSGSSYEQYF
cdr3_nt: TGTGCCAGTAGTACTAGCGGGAGTTCCTACGAGCAGTACTTC

v_call: TRBV29-1
j_call: TRBJ1-2
clone_size: -
d_call: TRBD1
cdr3_aa: CSVEDGARGKYGYTF
cdr3_nt: TGCAGCGTTGAAGATGGTGCCAGGGGGAAGTATGGCTACACCTTC

v_call: TRBV6-5
j_call: TRBJ2-3
clone_size: -
d_call: -
cdr3_aa: CASSYRPGGTDTQYF
cdr3_nt: TGTGCCAGCAGTTACAGGCCAGGGGGCACAGATACGCAGTATTTT

v_call: TRBV30
j_call: TRBJ2-7
clone_size: once
d_call: -
cdr3_aa: CACRTVSYEQYF
cdr3_nt: TGTGCCTGCCGGACAGTCTCCTACGAGCAGTACTTC

v_call: TRBV28
j_call: TRBJ1-5
clone_size: many
d_call: -
cdr3_aa: CASSLYRSTPGYYQPQHF
cdr3_nt: TGTGCCAGCAGTTTATATCGCTCCACCCCAGGTTATTATCAGCCCCAGCATTTT

v_call: TRBV7-9
j_call: TRBJ1-5
clone_size: -
d_call: -
cdr3_aa: CASSRSEERNQPQHF
cdr3_nt: TGTGCCAGCAGCCGCTCGGAGGAACGGAATCAGCCCCAGCATTTT

v_call: TRBV5-1
j_call: TRBJ2-3
clone_size: once
d_call: -
cdr3_aa: CASSLQSTDTQYF
cdr3_nt: TGCGCCAGCAGCTTGCAGAGCACAGATACGCAGTATTTT

v_call: TRBV6-5
j_call: TRBJ2-7
clone_size: -
d_call: TRBD1
cdr3_aa: CASRGGRTGAYEQYF
cdr3_nt: TGTGCCAGCAGGGGAGGGAGGACAGGGGCCTACGAGCAGTACTTC

v_call: TRBV19
j_call: TRBJ1-5
clone_size: once
d_call: TRBD1
cdr3_aa: CASSWTGTGISNQPQHF
cdr3_nt: TGTGCCAGTAGCTGGACCGGGACAGGGATAAGCAATCAGCCCCAGCATTTT

v_call: TRBV7-9
j_call: TRBJ1-1
clone_size: -
d_call: -
cdr3_aa: CASSPTDKNTEAFF
cdr3_nt: TGTGCCAGCAGTCCCACAGACAAGAACACTGAAGCTTTCTTT

v_call: TRBV4-1
j_call: TRBJ1-4
clone_size: -
d_call: -
cdr3_aa: CASSQDPGLNEKLFF
cdr3_nt: TGCGCCAGCAGCCAAGACCCAGGGCTTAATGAAAAACTGTTTTTT

v_call: TRBV2
j_call: TRBJ2-5
clone_size: -
d_call: TRBD1
cdr3_aa: CASRTGTGESETQYF
cdr3_nt: TGTGCCAGCAGGACCGGGACAGGGGAATCGGAGACCCAGTACTTC

v_call: TRBV5-1
j_call: TRBJ1-1
clone_size: -
d_call: TRBD1
cdr3_aa: CASSPGDSAFEAFF
cdr3_nt: TGCGCCAGCAGCCCAGGGGACAGCGCGTTTGAAGCTTTCTTT

v_call: TRBV5-4
j_call: TRBJ1-5
clone_size: -
d_call: -
cdr3_aa: CASSLDIEQPQHF
cdr3_nt: TGTGCCAGCAGCTTGGACATCGAACAGCCCCAGCATTTT

v_call: TRBV19
j_call: TRBJ2-7
clone_size: -
d_call: TRBD1
cdr3_aa: CASSTGTGGNYEQYF
cdr3_nt: TGTGCCAGTAGTACTGGGACAGGGGGCAACTACGAGCAGTACTTC

v_call: TRBV19
j_call: TRBJ2-7
clone_size: few
d_call: -
cdr3_aa: CASSEGAYEQYF
cdr3_nt: TGTGCCAGTAGTGAGGGAGCCTACGAGCAGTACTTC

v_call: TRBV5-3
j_call: TRBJ1-2
clone_size: -
d_call: TRBD1
cdr3_aa: CARSLYRGKDYGYTF
cdr3_nt: TGTGCCAGAAGCTTATACAGGGGGAAGGACTATGGCTACACCTTC

v_call: TRBV10-1
j_call: TRBJ1-1
clone_size: -
d_call: -
cdr3_aa: CASSEGGLNTEAFF
cdr3_nt: TGCGCCAGCAGTGAAGGGGGTTTGAACACTGAAGCTTTCTTT

v_call: TRBV24-1
j_call: TRBJ2-6
clone_size: -
d_call: -
cdr3_aa: CATSDTRASGANVLTF
cdr3_nt: TGTGCCACCAGTGACACCAGGGCCTCTGGGGCCAACGTCCTGACTTTC

v_call: TRBV21-1
j_call: TRBJ1-3
clone_size: -
d_call: -
cdr3_aa: CASSYPLAENTIYF
cdr3_nt: TGTGCCAGCAGCTATCCTCTCGCGGAAAACACCATATATTTT

v_call: TRBV5-1
j_call: TRBJ2-3
clone_size: -
d_call: TRBD2
cdr3_aa: CASSLGSGTTTDTQYF
cdr3_nt: TGCGCCAGCAGCTTGGGTAGCGGGACAACCACAGATACGCAGTATTTT

v_call: TRBV7-9
j_call: TRBJ1-3
clone_size: -
d_call: -
cdr3_aa: CASHYVGGSGNTIYF
cdr3_nt: TGTGCCAGTCACTACGTAGGTGGGTCTGGAAACACCATATATTTT

v_call: TRBV5-1
j_call: TRBJ1-5
clone_size: once
d_call: -
cdr3_aa: CASSFGDYSNQPQHF
cdr3_nt: TGCGCCAGCAGCTTCGGAGATTATAGCAATCAGCCCCAGCATTTT

v_call: TRBV18
j_call: TRBJ1-1
clone_size: -
d_call: TRBD1
cdr3_aa: CASSLLTGEDTEAFF
cdr3_nt: TGTGCCAGCTCACTACTAACAGGGGAGGACACTGAAGCTTTCTTT

v_call: TRBV3-1/TRBV3-2
j_call: TRBJ2-1
clone_size: -
d_call: -
cdr3_aa: CASSQDLLAAHYNEQFF
cdr3_nt: TGTGCCAGCAGCCAAGACCTACTAGCAGCCCACTACAATGAGCAGTTCTTC

v_call: TRBV4-1
j_call: TRBJ2-3
clone_size: -
d_call: TRBD2
cdr3_aa: CASSQGAGLAGADTQYF
cdr3_nt: TGCGCCAGCAGCCAAGGGGCAGGACTAGCAGGGGCAGATACGCAGTATTTT

v_call: TRBV4-3
j_call: TRBJ1-2
clone_size: -
d_call: -
cdr3_aa: CASSQELPLAGDGYTF
cdr3_nt: TGCGCCAGCAGCCAAGAACTTCCTTTGGCAGGGGATGGCTACACCTTC

v_call: TRBV6-5
j_call: TRBJ1-3
clone_size: -
d_call: TRBD1
cdr3_aa: CAMSGQGPRNTIYF
cdr3_nt: TGTGCCATGTCCGGACAGGGGCCTCGAAACACCATATATTTT

v_call: TRBV7-9
j_call: TRBJ2-3
clone_size: -
d_call: -
cdr3_aa: CASSSSNRVGVDTQYF
cdr3_nt: TGTGCCAGCAGCTCCTCCAACAGGGTAGGGGTGGATACGCAGTATTTT

v_call: TRBV18
j_call: TRBJ1-2
clone_size: -
d_call: TRBD1
cdr3_aa: CASSRGQGNAGYTF
cdr3_nt: TGTGCCAGCTCACGGGGACAGGGGAACGCTGGCTACACCTTC

v_call: TRBV12-5
j_call: TRBJ1-2
clone_size: few
d_call: TRBD1
cdr3_aa: CARGQGSSFWGYTF
cdr3_nt: TGTGCCCGAGGACAGGGAAGCTCCTTTTGGGGCTACACCTTC

v_call: TRBV11-3
j_call: TRBJ2-3
clone_size: -
d_call: -
cdr3_aa: CASSLPWGRGADTQYF
cdr3_nt: TGTGCCAGCAGCCTCCCCTGGGGCAGGGGGGCGGATACGCAGTATTTT

v_call: TRBV2
j_call: TRBJ2-2
clone_size: -
d_call: TRBD1
cdr3_aa: CASRKGTGVTGELFF
cdr3_nt: TGTGCCAGCAGAAAAGGGACAGGGGTCACCGGGGAGCTGTTTTTT

v_call: TRBV13
j_call: TRBJ1-1
clone_size: -
d_call: -
cdr3_aa: CASSLYHSPNTEAFF
cdr3_nt: TGTGCCAGCAGCTTATATCACAGCCCCAACACTGAAGCTTTCTTT

v_call: TRBV11-2
j_call: TRBJ2-5
clone_size: -
d_call: -
cdr3_aa: CASSSSGEETQYF
cdr3_nt: TGTGCCAGCAGCTCCTCGGGGGAAGAGACCCAGTACTTC

v_call: TRBV10-3
j_call: TRBJ1-4
clone_size: -
d_call: -
cdr3_aa: CAISDPGSQKLFF
cdr3_nt: TGTGCCATCAGTGACCCAGGTTCGCAAAAACTGTTTTTT

v_call: TRBV7-9
j_call: TRBJ1-1
clone_size: -
d_call: -
cdr3_aa: CASSPGRGSGTEAFF
cdr3_nt: TGTGCCAGCAGCCCGGGCCGGGGGAGTGGCACTGAAGCTTTCTTT

v_call: TRBV2
j_call: TRBJ2-7
clone_size: -
d_call: -
cdr3_aa: CASWRSSYEQYF
cdr3_nt: TGTGCCAGCTGGCGGTCCTCCTACGAGCAGTACTTC